This T cell receptor (beta chain) is from a study of blood T cell repertoires in COVID-19. Trimming took 3 bases from V and 7 from J; bases not matched to a gene: 17. Per germline, CDR1 MDHEN and CDR2 SYDVKM. The CDR3 sequence is 17 residues long. Measured with immunoSEQ multiplex PCR; TCRdb has only the in-frame clones, and not every one. The sample consists of about 170,000 clones, around 79% of them appearing once. Source material: PBMCs or T cells enriched from blood (not recorded which). The sequence came from a woman aged 65 to 85 in a cohort exposed to, infected with or recovered from COVID-19 (not recorded which). The J gene is TRBJ2-7, the V gene TRBV28; TRBD2 agrees at 8 bases. DNA of the CDR3: TGTGCCAGCAGTTTGGGGACTAGACCCATAGGAGGGTATGAGCAGTACTTC. Protein product: CASSLGTRPIGGYEQYF.